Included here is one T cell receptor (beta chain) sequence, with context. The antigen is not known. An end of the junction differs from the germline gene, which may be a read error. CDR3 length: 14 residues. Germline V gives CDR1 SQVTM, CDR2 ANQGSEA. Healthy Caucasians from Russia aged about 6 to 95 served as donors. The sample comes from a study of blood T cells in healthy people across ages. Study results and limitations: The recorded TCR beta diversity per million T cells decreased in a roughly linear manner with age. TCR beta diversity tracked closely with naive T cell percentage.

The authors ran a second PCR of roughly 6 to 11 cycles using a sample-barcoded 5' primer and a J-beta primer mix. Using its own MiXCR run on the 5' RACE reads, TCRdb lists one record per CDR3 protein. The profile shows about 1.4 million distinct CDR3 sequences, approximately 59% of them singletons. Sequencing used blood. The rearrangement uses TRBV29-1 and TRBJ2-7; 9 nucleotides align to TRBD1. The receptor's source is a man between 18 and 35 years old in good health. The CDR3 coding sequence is TGCGGCGTTCGCAGACAGGGGGGGACCTACGAGCAGTACTTC. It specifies CGVRRQGGTYEQYF.